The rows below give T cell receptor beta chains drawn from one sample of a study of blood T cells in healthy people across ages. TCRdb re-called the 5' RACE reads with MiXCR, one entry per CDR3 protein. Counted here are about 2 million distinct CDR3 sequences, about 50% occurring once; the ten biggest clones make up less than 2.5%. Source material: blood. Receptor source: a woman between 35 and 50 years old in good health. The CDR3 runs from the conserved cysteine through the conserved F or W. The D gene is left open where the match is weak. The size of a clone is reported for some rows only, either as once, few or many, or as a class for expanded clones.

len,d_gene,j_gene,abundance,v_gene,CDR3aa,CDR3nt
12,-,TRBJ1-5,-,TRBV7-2,CASSKHNQPQHF,TGTGCCAGCAGCAAACACAATCAGCCCCAGCATTTT
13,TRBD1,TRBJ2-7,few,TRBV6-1,CASRQGASNEQYF,TGTGCCAGCAGACAGGGGGCAAGCAACGAGCAGTACTTC
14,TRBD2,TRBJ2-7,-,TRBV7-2,CASRLRDYTVEQYF,TGTGCCAGCAGGTTAAGGGACTACACCGTCGAGCAGTACTTC
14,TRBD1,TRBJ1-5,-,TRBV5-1,CASSSTGGHQPQHF,TGCGCCAGCAGTTCGACAGGGGGCCATCAGCCCCAGCATTTT
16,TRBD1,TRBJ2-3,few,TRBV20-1,CSARDPGQGNTDTQYF,TGCAGTGCTAGAGATCCCGGACAGGGGAACACAGATACGCAGTATTTT
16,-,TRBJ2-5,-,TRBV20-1,CSATNPRLPRLGEQYF,TGCAGTGCTACTAATCCGCGACTTCCCAGGTTAGGTGAGCAGTACTTC
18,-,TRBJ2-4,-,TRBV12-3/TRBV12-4,CASSLRGFPLIAKNIQYF,TGTGCCAGCAGTTTAAGGGGGTTCCCGTTAATAGCCAAAAACATTCAGTACTTC
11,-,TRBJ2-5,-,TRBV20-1,CSAMGQETQYF,TGCAGTGCTATGGGGCAAGAGACCCAGTACTTC
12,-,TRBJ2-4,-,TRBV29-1,CSVSGVLNIQYF,TGCAGCGTTTCGGGGGTTCTAAACATTCAGTACTTC
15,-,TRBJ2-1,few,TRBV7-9,CASSPWTGPGNEQFF,TGTGCCAGCAGCCCCTGGACGGGCCCGGGGAATGAGCAGTTCTTC
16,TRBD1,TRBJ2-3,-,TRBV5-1,CASSPRTGQGADTQYF,TGCGCCAGCAGCCCTCGAACGGGACAGGGGGCAGATACGCAGTATTTT
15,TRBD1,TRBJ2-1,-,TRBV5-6,CASSLRTGIFHEQFF,TGTGCCAGCAGCCTGCGGACAGGGATTTTCCATGAGCAGTTCTTC
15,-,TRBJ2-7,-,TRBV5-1,CASSLADGSSYEQYF,TGCGCCAGCAGCTTGGCCGACGGAAGCTCCTACGAGCAGTACTTC
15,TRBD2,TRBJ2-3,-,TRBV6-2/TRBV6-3,CASSPMRTRSDTQYF,TGTGCCAGCAGCCCCATGAGGACTAGGTCAGATACGCAGTATTTT
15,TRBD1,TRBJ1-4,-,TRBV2,CASRESTGGVEKLFF,TGTGCCAGCAGGGAATCGACAGGGGGCGTTGAAAAACTGTTTTTT
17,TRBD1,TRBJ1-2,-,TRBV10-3,CAISESKADRAFYGYTF,TGTGCCATCAGTGAGTCAAAGGCGGACAGGGCTTTCTATGGCTACACCTTC
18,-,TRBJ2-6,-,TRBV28,CASSFGGGFYSGANVLTF,TGTGCCAGCAGTTTCGGGGGCGGATTTTACTCTGGGGCCAACGTCCTGACTTTC
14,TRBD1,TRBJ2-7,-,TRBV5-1,CASGRDRGLDEQYF,TGCGCCAGCGGCCGCGACAGGGGGCTCGACGAGCAGTACTTC
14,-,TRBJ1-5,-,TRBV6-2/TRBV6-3,CASERDGGNQPQHF,TGTGCCAGCGAAAGGGACGGGGGAAATCAGCCCCAGCATTTT
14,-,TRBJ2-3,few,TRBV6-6,CATRAVGMSDTQYF,TGTGCCACTCGGGCCGTAGGGATGTCAGATACGCAGTATTTT
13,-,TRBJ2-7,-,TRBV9,CASSAFRGGEQYF,TGTGCCAGCAGCGCCTTTAGGGGAGGCGAGCAGTACTTC
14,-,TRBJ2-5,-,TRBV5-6,CASSLGARVETQYF,TGTGCCAGCAGCTTGGGGGCTAGGGTCGAGACCCAGTACTTC
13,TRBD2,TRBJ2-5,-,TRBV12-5,CASGPGGYETQYF,TGTGCTAGTGGCCCCGGGGGGTACGAGACCCAGTACTTC